These 25 T cell receptor beta chains share one sample of origin, sequenced in a study of T cells after yellow fever vaccination. MiXCR was run by TCRdb on the 5' RACE reads, yielding one entry per CDR3 protein. In the table there are some 600,000 distinct CDR3 sequences, approximately 13% of which are singletons. The sample in question was PBMCs, obtained on the day of the yellow fever booster vaccination. The receptors derive from a man aged 25-40 years who received the YFV17D yellow fever vaccine.

The chain is built from TRBV11-2 and TRBJ2-2; TRBD1 matches 7 bases. The J segment lost 3 bases and the V segment lost 7 bases, leaving 8 bases of the junction unmatched. The CDR3 has 15 amino acids. Per the germline V gene, CDR1 is SGHAT and CDR2 is FQNNGV. The CDR3 DNA reads TGTGCCAGCACCGATGGGCAGGGGGACACCGGGGAGCTGTTTTTT. Translation gives CASTDGQGDTGELFF.

This clonotype was detected many times. The CDR3 coding sequence is TGTGCCAGCAGTTCTTGGGAACGGGACGAGCAGTACTTC. It encodes CASSSWERDEQYF. The chain is built from TRBV12-3 or TRBV12-4 and TRBJ2-7; D ambiguous. This CDR3 comprises 13 residues. V was pared by 4 bases and J by 5 bases, with 12 bases between.

This clonotype was seen only a few times. The V call is TRBV12-3 or TRBV12-4, the J call TRBJ1-5; 7 nucleotides match TRBD1. With 5 bases clipped from V and 3 bases from J, the junction kept 10 bases outside the gene matches. This CDR3 has 16 amino acids. The CDR3 DNA reads TGTGCCAGCAGTCCGGACGTAGACAGGGACAATCAGCCCCAGCATTTT. Its protein product is CASSPDVDRDNQPQHF.

V is TRBV5-1 and J is TRBJ2-3; 8 bases are a match to TRBD1. The ends lost 2 bases at V and 4 bases at J; junction bases unmatched: 6. Germline CDR1 reads SGHRS; CDR2 reads YFSETQ. The CDR3 length is 15 residues. The CDR3 nucleotides are TGCGCCAGCAGCTTATCAGGGGGCGAAGCAGATACGCAGTATTTT. Translating it yields CASSLSGGEADTQYF.

This clonotype occurred a few times. The chain carries TRBV6-5 and TRBJ1-1; D may be TRBD1 (5 bases). This CDR3 contains 13 residues. Trimming shortened V by 0 bases and J by 7 bases, and 9 bases separated the two germline ends. Germline assignment: CDR1 MNHEY and CDR2 SVGAGI. CDR3 nucleotide sequence: TGTGCCAGCAGTTACTCGGGACGGAATGAAGCTTTCTTT. This encodes CASSYSGRNEAFF.

The V gene is TRBV20-1, the J gene TRBJ2-7, with a tentative D call TRBD2 (6 bases). Germline loops: CDR1 DFQATT, CDR2 SNEGSKA (reference sequence). The CDR3 covers 15 residues. With 0 bases removed from V and 4 bases from J, the gap between germline ends came to 16 bases. In DNA form, the CDR3 reads TGCAGTGCTAGAGATGTTCGGACTATGGGTTACGAGCAGTACTTC. This codes for CSARDVRTMGYEQYF.

This chain connects TRBV6-1 to TRBJ2-2, with 7 positions matching TRBD2. The V and J ends lost 5 bases and 6 bases, in that order; junction bases with no gene match: 18. The length of the CDR3 is 18 residues. Germline lookup yields CDR1 MNHNS and CDR2 SASEGT. CDR3 in DNA: TGTGCCAGCAGTAAATTGGGACTAAGGAGGGGAGCCGCCGGGGAGCTGTTTTTT. Its protein is CASSKLGLRRGAAGELFF.

The rearrangement uses TRBV6-1 and TRBJ2-7, with D perhaps matching TRBD1 or TRBD2 (5 bases each). The V gene lost 6 bases and the J gene lost 6 bases, with 18 bases spanning the gap. The germline CDR1 and CDR2 sequences are MNHNS and SASEGT. This CDR3 is 14 amino acids long. The CDR3 loop reads CASSPPGLPSEQYF. DNA of the CDR3: TGTGCCAGCAGCCCCCCGGGGCTACCCAGCGAGCAGTACTTC.

CDR3 residues: CASSLAGVRVEQYF. The CDR3 DNA reads TGTGCCAGCAGCTTAGCGGGAGTGCGCGTCGAGCAGTACTTC. The genes are TRBV7-8 and TRBJ2-7, with D possibly being TRBD2 (5 bases). Germline assignment: CDR1 SGHVS and CDR2 FQNEAQ. The CDR3 covers 14 residues. V lost 0 bases and J 6 bases, leaving 12 bases between the germline ends.

The genes are TRBV20-1 and TRBJ2-5; no reliable D call. Trimming shortened V by 1 base and J by 7 bases, and 13 bases separated the two germline ends. CDR1 is DFQATT and CDR2 is SNEGSKA in the germline V gene (reference sequence). This CDR3 is built from 13 residues. As DNA, the CDR3 is TGCAGTGCTAGAGCCCCGGGCGTAGCGACCCAGTACTTC. Amino acids: CSARAPGVATQYF.

This clonotype has just a few counts. The V and J genes are TRBV27 and TRBJ2-7, with TRBD1 matching 9 bases. The V gene's germline CDR1 is MNHEY and CDR2 SMNVEV (reference sequence). J gave up 2 bases and V 3 bases, and 8 bases lay outside the gene matches. This CDR3 contains 16 residues. The CDR3 here is CASSFGAGQGTYEQYF. CDR3 nucleotides: TGTGCCAGCAGTTTTGGGGCGGGACAGGGCACCTACGAGCAGTACTTC.

This clonotype was seen more than once but under ten times. The chain combines TRBV28 with TRBJ2-2; D possibly corresponds to TRBD2 (7 bases). This CDR3 comprises 17 residues. The V gene lost 4 bases and the J gene lost 2 bases, with 17 bases spanning the gap. CDR1 is MDHEN and CDR2 is SYDVKM in the germline V gene. In DNA, the CDR3 is TGTGCCAGCAGTTCCCTCGGGGGCGGGAGAAACACCGGGGAGCTGTTTTTT. It translates to CASSSLGGGRNTGELFF.

This clonotype has just a few counts. The V and J genes are TRBV20-1 and TRBJ1-3, with TRBD1 as a possible D gene (6 bases). Germline CDR1 reads DFQATT; CDR2 reads SNEGSKA (reference sequence). The CDR3 sequence is 13 residues long. Written as DNA, the CDR3 is TGCGGCCTCGGGGGCAGCTCTGGAAACACCATATATTTT. It yields the protein CGLGGSSGNTIYF.

This clonotype was found a few times. The rearrangement links TRBV7-2 to TRBJ2-5, with TRBD2 matching over 7 bases. The germline CDR1 and CDR2 sequences are SGHTA and FQGNSA. The CDR3 consists of 15 residues. V lost 5 bases, J lost 2 bases, and 8 bases stayed unmatched. In DNA, the CDR3 is TGTGCCAGCAGCCTCGCAGCGGGAAAACAAGAGACCCAGTACTTC. Translating gives CASSLAAGKQETQYF.

A few counts support this clonotype. The chain uses TRBV28 and TRBJ2-3; 12 nucleotides agree with TRBD2. The CDR3 contains 16 residues. The V gene end was trimmed by 4 bases and the J gene end by 6 bases; junction bases not matched to a gene: 8. Germline-derived CDR1 and CDR2 are MDHEN and SYDVKM. The CDR3 region has the DNA TGTGCCAGCAGTTCCCTAGCGGGAGGGCCTGGGGATACGCAGTATTTT. The encoded protein is CASSSLAGGPGDTQYF.

This clonotype was seen a handful of times. The chain links TRBV27 to TRBJ2-7, with TRBD1 matching 11 bases. With V trimmed by 2 bases and J by 2 bases, 11 bases remained unmatched. The CDR3 consists of 18 residues. Germline V CDR1 and CDR2: MNHEY, SMNVEV (reference sequence). Here the CDR3 reads CASSLARGGTGGTYEQYF. The DNA for the CDR3 is TGTGCCAGCAGTTTAGCCCGGGGAGGGACAGGGGGGACCTACGAGCAGTACTTC.

V gene TRBV12-5 combines with J gene TRBJ2-1; 8 bases are shared with TRBD1. The CDR3 totals 15 residues. V lost 6 bases to trimming and J lost 1 base; unmatched junction nucleotides: 5. In germline, CDR1 is LGHNT, CDR2 FRNRAP. Here the CDR3 DNA reads TGTGCTAGTGGGAGGACAGGGTTGTCCTACAATGAGCAGTTCTTC. Protein sequence: CASGRTGLSYNEQFF.

This clonotype was observed at least ten times. This chain joins TRBV5-1 and TRBJ2-2; D may be TRBD2 (5 bases). Trimming removed 0 bases from V and 10 bases from J, with 16 bases in between. The CDR3 spans 15 residues. From germline, CDR1 is SGHRS and CDR2 YFSETQ. The CDR3 region has the DNA TGCGCCAGCAGCTTGGTTCTCCGTACGGAGGAGGAGCTGTTTTTT. Translated: CASSLVLRTEEELFF.

As for this clonotype: At one boundary the junction diverges from the germline segment, which might be a read error. The chain has TRBV19 and TRBJ2-3; D unresolved. Per germline, CDR1 LNHDA and CDR2 SQIVND (reference sequence). The CDR3 is made up of 13 amino acids. The CDR3 loop is CASSPHRTDTRYF. Written as DNA, the CDR3 is TGTGCCAGTAGTCCACACCGCACAGATACGCGGTATTTT. Filled out from reference TRBV19 and TRBJ2-3, the complete variable domain reads DGGITQSPKYLFRKEGQNVTLSCEQNLNHDAMYWYRQDPGQGLRLIYYSQIVNDFQKGDIAEGYSVSREKKESFPLTVTSAQKNPTAFYLCASSPHRTDTRYFGPGTRLTVL.

The chain employs TRBV27 and TRBJ2-3, with 7 bases lining up with TRBD1. Unmatched junction bases numbered 7, after V lost 5 bases and J lost 2 bases. The CDR3 contains 15 residues. Looked up from germline, CDR1 is MNHEY and CDR2 is SMNVEV (reference sequence). The chain's CDR3 is CASSPDRAYTDTQYF. The CDR3 nucleotides read TGTGCCAGCAGTCCCGACAGGGCCTACACAGATACGCAGTATTTT.

To note about this clonotype: The germline gene is not matched at one end of the junction; a read error may be the cause. The chain has TRBV7-7 and TRBJ2-5; TRBD1 is a possible D gene (6 bases). This CDR3 has 16 amino acids. Germline CDR1 and CDR2: SSHAT and FNYEAQ (reference sequence). CDR3 nucleotide sequence: TGTGCTAGCAGCCCCAGTGGGGGACGAGGGGGAGAGACCCAGTACTTC. Protein product: CASSPSGGRGGETQYF.

There are many counts of this clonotype. The chain has TRBV7-9 and TRBJ2-1; D unclear. V lost 5 bases to trimming and J lost 7 bases, with 9 bases between them. The CDR3 extends over 12 amino acids. The germline gives CDR1 SEHNR, CDR2 FQNEAQ (reference sequence). This CDR3 reads CASSTYFNEQFF. The CDR3 DNA is TGTGCCAGCAGCACTTACTTTAATGAGCAGTTCTTC.

This chain joins TRBV24-1 and TRBJ2-3; 7 nucleotides align to TRBD2. The V and J ends lost 9 bases and 5 bases, in that order; junction bases with no gene match: 13. CDR3 length: 15 amino acids. Germline V gives CDR1 KGHDR, CDR2 SFDVKD. The CDR3 spells CATAGLAEEGDTQYF. The CDR3 coding sequence is TGTGCCACCGCAGGGCTAGCGGAGGAGGGAGATACGCAGTATTTT.

This clonotype came up a few times. V is TRBV9 and J is TRBJ2-1; 8 bases align to TRBD1. J gave up 2 bases and V 3 bases, and 10 bases lay outside the gene matches. The CDR3 is made up of 17 amino acids. The V gene's germline CDR1 is SGDLS and CDR2 YYNGEE. CDR3 amino acids: CASSAQARQGPYNEQFF. CDR3 sequence (DNA): TGTGCCAGCAGCGCACAAGCGAGACAGGGGCCCTACAATGAGCAGTTCTTC.

The J gene is TRBJ2-1, the V gene TRBV29-1; 11 bases line up with TRBD2. The CDR3 has 14 amino acids. The germline gives CDR1 SQVTM, CDR2 ANQGSEA. J was trimmed by 9 bases and V by 8 bases; bases with no gene match: 12. CDR3 nucleotide sequence: TGCAGCTCATTAGCGGGAGGGCCTATCGGTGAGCAGTTCTTC. Its protein product is CSSLAGGPIGEQFF.